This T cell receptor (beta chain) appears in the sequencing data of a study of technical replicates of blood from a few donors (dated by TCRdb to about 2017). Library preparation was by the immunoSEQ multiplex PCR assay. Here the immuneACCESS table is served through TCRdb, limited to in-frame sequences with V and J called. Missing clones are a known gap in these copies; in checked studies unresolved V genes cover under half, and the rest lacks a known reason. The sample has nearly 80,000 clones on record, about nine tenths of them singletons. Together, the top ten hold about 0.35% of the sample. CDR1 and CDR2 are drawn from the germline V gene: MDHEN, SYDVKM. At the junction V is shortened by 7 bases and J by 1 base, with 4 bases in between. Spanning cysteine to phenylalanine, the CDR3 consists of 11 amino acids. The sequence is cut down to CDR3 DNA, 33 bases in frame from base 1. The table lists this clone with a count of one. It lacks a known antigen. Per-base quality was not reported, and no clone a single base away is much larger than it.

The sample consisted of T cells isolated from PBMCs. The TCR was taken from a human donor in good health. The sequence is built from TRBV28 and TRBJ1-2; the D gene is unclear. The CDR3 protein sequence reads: CASTGNYGYTF. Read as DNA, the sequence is TGTGCCAGCACGGGTAACTATGGCTACACCTTC.